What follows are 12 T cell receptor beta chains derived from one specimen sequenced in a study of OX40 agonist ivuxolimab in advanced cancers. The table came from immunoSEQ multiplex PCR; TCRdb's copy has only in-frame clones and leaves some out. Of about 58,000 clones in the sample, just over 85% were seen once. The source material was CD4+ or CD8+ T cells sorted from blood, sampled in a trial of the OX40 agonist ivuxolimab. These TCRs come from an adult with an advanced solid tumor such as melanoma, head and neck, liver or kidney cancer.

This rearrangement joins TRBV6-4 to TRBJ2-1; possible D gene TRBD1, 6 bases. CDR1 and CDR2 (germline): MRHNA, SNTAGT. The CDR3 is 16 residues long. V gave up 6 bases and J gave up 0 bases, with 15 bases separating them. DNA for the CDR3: TGTGCCAGCAGCCCACAGGGCCTGAGCTCCTACAATGAGCAGTTCTTC. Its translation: CASSPQGLSSYNEQFF.

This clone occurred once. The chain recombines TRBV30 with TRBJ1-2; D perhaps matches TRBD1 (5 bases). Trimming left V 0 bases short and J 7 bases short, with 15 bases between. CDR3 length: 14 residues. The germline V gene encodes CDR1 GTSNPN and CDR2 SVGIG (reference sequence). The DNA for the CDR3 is TGTGCCTGGAGTGTAGGGCGGGGGTCCCTTGGCTACACCTTC. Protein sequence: CAWSVGRGSLGYTF.

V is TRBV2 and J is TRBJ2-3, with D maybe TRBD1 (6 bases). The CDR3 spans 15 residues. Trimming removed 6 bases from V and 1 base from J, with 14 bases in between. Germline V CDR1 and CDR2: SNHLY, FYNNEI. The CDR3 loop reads CASRGQFLRTDTQYF. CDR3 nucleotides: TGTGCCAGCAGAGGACAGTTTCTCCGCACAGATACGCAGTATTTT.

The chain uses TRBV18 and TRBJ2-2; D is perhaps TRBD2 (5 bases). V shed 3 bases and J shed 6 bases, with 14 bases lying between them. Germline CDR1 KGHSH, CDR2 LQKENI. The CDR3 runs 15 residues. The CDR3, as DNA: TGTGCCAGCTCACCCTCTGCGCGGGTAGCCGGGGAGCTGTTTTTT. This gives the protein CASSPSARVAGELFF.

The CDR3 reads CASSLRTGVNTEAFF. CDR3 DNA: TGTGCCAGCTCACTACGGACAGGGGTGAACACTGAAGCTTTCTTT. The chain recombines TRBV18 with TRBJ1-1, with 9 bases that match TRBD1. CDR1 KGHSH and CDR2 LQKENI come from the germline V gene. With 4 bases clipped from V and 0 bases from J, the junction kept 3 bases outside the gene matches. CDR3 length: 15 residues.

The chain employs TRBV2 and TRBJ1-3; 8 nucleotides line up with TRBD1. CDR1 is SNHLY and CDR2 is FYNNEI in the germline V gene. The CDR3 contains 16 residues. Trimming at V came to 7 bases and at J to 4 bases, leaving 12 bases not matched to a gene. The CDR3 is CASTYTGQVTGNTIYF. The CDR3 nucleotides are TGTGCCAGCACCTACACGGGACAGGTGACAGGAAACACCATATATTTT. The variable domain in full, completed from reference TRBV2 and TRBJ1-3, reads EPEVTQTPSHQVTQMGQEVILRCVPISNHLYFYWYRQILGQKVEFLVSFYNNEISEKSEIFDDQFSVERPDGSNFTLKIRSTKLEDSAMYFCASTYTGQVTGNTIYFGEGSWLTVV.

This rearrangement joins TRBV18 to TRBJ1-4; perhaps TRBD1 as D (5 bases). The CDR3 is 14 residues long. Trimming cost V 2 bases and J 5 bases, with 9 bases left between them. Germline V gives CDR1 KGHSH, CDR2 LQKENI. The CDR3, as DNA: TGTGCCAGCTCACCAGGGCAGGGAAATGAAAAACTGTTTTTT. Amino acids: CASSPGQGNEKLFF. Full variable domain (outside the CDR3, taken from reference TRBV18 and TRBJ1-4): NAGVMQNPRHLVRRRGQEARLRCSPMKGHSHVYWYRQLPEEGLKFMVYLQKENIIDESGMPKERFSAEFPKEGPSILRIQQVVRGDSAAYFCASSPGQGNEKLFFGSGTQLSVL.

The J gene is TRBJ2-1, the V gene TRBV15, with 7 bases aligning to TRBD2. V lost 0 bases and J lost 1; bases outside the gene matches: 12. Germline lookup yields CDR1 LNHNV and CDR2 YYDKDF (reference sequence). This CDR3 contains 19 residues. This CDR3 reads CATSRDQYGLAASYNEQFF. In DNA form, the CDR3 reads TGTGCCACCAGCAGAGATCAGTATGGGCTAGCGGCGTCCTACAATGAGCAGTTCTTC.

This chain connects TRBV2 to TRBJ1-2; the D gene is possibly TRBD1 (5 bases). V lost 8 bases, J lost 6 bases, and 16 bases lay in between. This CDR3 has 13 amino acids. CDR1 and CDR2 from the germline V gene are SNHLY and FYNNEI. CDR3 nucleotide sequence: TGTGCCAGCGGCAGGGCCGAGAGGGATGGCTACACCTTC. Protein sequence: CASGRAERDGYTF.

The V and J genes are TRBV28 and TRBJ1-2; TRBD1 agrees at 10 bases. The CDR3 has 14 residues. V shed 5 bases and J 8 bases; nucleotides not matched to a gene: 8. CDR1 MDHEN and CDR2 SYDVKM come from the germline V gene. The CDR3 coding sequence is TGTGCCAGCAGTCCGGACAGGGGGGGAAGAGGCTACACCTTC. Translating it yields CASSPDRGGRGYTF.

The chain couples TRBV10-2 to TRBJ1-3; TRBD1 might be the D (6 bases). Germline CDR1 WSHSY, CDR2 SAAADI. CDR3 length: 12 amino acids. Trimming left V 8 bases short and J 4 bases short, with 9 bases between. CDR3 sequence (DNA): TGCGCCAGCTGGACAGCCGGAAACACCATATATTTT. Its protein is CASWTAGNTIYF.

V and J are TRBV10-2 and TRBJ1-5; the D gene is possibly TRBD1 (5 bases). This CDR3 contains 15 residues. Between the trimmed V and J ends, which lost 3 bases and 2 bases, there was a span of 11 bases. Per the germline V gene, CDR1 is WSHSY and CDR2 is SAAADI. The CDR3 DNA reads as TGCGCCAGCAGTGATACGGGGGTGGGCAATCAGCCCCAGCATTTT. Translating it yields CASSDTGVGNQPQHF.